This T cell receptor (beta chain) comes out of a study of shared clonotypes between healthy human individuals. The naive CD8 population came from CD45RO-negative cells selected for CCR7, without terminally differentiated effector memory CD45RA+ cells. Healthy and HIV-negative, the adult donors had no recent acute infections or vaccinations. This clone has more than one count but fewer than ten. Its specificity is not known. The assay was immunoSEQ multiplex PCR, and TCRdb's table has in-frame clones only and misses some. This sample has around 2,000,000 clones, with about 94% found just once. This CDR3 region has 13 residues. Germline CDR1 LNHDA, CDR2 SQIVND (reference sequence). The V end was cut by 8 bases, the J end by 4 bases, with 15 bases between. Study-wide results and caveats: Non-shared clonotypes displayed generation probabilities falling below those of clonotypes present in all four donors.

The V gene is TRBV19, the J gene TRBJ2-7; a possible D gene is TRBD1 (6 bases). The sequence came from a man aged 18 to 30 in good health. Specimen: naive CD8+ T cells sorted from blood. CDR3 sequence reads: CASAAGALYEQYF. Written as DNA, the CDR3 is TGTGCCAGTGCCGCAGGGGCCCTTTACGAGCAGTACTTC.